This T cell receptor (beta chain) appears in the sequencing data of a study of T cell repertoires in cytomegalovirus infection. Looking at the study overall: CMV infection and matching HLA type were both indicated by public TCR beta signatures. Study-wide findings and caveats: Ex vivo responses were dominated by HLA-C-restricted CMV-specific TCR beta clonotypes.

Comments on this clonotype: The target antigen is unknown.

Each CDR3 protein is one row after TCRdb ran MiXCR on the reads. In the table there are 900,000 to 950,000 distinct CDR3 sequences, around 31% of which are singletons. The CDR3 consists of 14 residues. Germline CDR1 MDHEN, CDR2 SYDVKM. The V end was cut by 4 bases, the J end by 7 bases, with 14 bases between. Sample: cultured CD8+ T cells from PBMCs, taken from culture after CMV antigen stimulation. The genes are TRBV28 and TRBJ2-4, with D perhaps matching TRBD2 (5 bases). The clonotype originates from a human donor in good health (CMV status not recorded). Some clones in this sample may be carry-over from other donors' samples. The CDR3 bases are TGTGCCAGCAGTTACGGAGACTATGATAACATTCAGTACTTC. It is translated as CASSYGDYDNIQYF.